The sequence of this T cell receptor (beta chain) was determined in a study of blood T cell repertoires in COVID-19. On the study more broadly: From the United States, Italy and Spain came samples of acute and convalescent COVID-19. Nucleic acid was either cDNA or gDNA, and it came from T cells, B-cell-depleted T cells, or PBMCs.

Original processing methods: Reference gene primer amplification yielded estimated nucleated cell counts. The repertoire was sequenced with immunoSEQ multiplex PCR; TCRdb's copy has only in-frame clones and lacks some. D and trimming were read from the DNA, whereas the V and J calls and clone size are those reported in that table. Of approximately 77,000 clones detected, around 90% appear once; the ten largest clones hold 4.6%. This clone was seen just once. The same CDR3 can be traced to other DNA sequences in this sample. V lost 3 bases and J 7 bases, leaving 7 bases between the germline ends. This CDR3 has 11 residues. Germline V lookup: CDR1 DFQATT, CDR2 SNEGSKA (reference sequence).

The TCR was taken from a man aged 50-59 years with active COVID-19. What was sequenced was peripheral blood. V is TRBV20-1 and J is TRBJ2-1; a possible D gene is TRBD2 (5 bases). The CDR3 DNA is TGCAGTGCTAGTAGAGGGAATGAGCAGTTCTTC. Amino acids: CSASRGNEQFF.